This T cell receptor (beta chain) was captured in a study of cytomegalovirus exposure and HLA in healthy donors. Study summary: In terms of ancestry, the Caucasian-associated cluster contained roughly 81% of the approximately 400 genotyped donors.

This PCR relied on a set of 60 Vbeta primers and 13 Jbeta primers. Libraries were prepared by immunoSEQ multiplex PCR; TCRdb keeps only in-frame clonotypes and omits some of them. The sample lists 100,000 to 150,000 clones, about 70% occurring once. V lost 2 bases to trimming and J lost 2 bases; unmatched junction nucleotides: 1. The germline gives CDR1 SGHAT, CDR2 FQNNGV. CDR3 length equals 14 residues. This clonotype was obtained from a woman aged 55-70 years in good health and CMV-seropositive. The rearrangement joins TRBV11-2 to TRBJ2-3; 7 positions agree with TRBD2. The material sequenced was PBMCs. The CDR3 protein is CASSLTSATDTQYF. CDR3 sequence (DNA): TGTGCCAGCAGCTTAACTAGCGCCACAGATACGCAGTATTTT.